The rows below give T cell receptor beta chains drawn from one sample of a study of post-analysis software for immune sequencing data. Each CDR3 protein is one row after TCRdb ran MiXCR on the PCR reads. The sample contains roughly 800,000 distinct CDR3 sequences, roughly 58% of which appear only once. Sequencing was carried out using blood. These receptors all stem from a girl aged 5 to 17 with multiple sclerosis. Each CDR3 is given with its conserved first and last residue. Each record gives: J gene, V gene, clone size, D gene, CDR3 DNA, CDR3 protein. The D gene is left open where the match is weak. Only part of the rows carry a size: once, few, many, or a class if the clone is expanded.

>TRBJ2-7|TRBV5-5|-|TRBD1
TGTGCCAGCAGCCGGACAGGGGGGAGCTCCTACGAGCAGTACTTC
CASSRTGGSSYEQYF
>TRBJ2-5|TRBV29-1|-|-
TGCAGCGCCGAGGCGATGGAGGAGACCCAGTACTTC
CSAEAMEETQYF
>TRBJ2-7|TRBV7-9|-|TRBD2
TGTGCCAGCAGCGCCAGCGGGGGCCGATACAATGAGCAGTACTTC
CASSASGGRYNEQYF
>TRBJ1-2|TRBV7-3|-|-
TGTGCCAGCAGCCCGCGGGGGGGACCAGGGAACTATGGCTACACCTTC
CASSPRGGPGNYGYTF
>TRBJ1-1|TRBV6-5|-|-
TGTGCCACCTGGGACGGCGCCACTGAAGCTTTCTTT
CATWDGATEAFF
>TRBJ2-1|TRBV29-1|-|-
TGCAGCCCTAGACGCGGGGGCGGGATCTACAATGAGCAGTTCTTC
CSPRRGGGIYNEQFF
>TRBJ2-5|TRBV20-1|-|TRBD1
TGCAGTGCTCCAGGGGGCGGCCAAGAGACCCAGTACTTC
CSAPGGGQETQYF
>TRBJ2-1|TRBV7-3|-|-
TGTGCCAGCAGCTTAGGGGGATACCCCTTTTCCGATGAGCAGTTCTTC
CASSLGGYPFSDEQFF
>TRBJ2-1|TRBV3-1|-|TRBD1
TGTGCCAGCAGCCAGAACAGGGGGGTAAGCCAGTTCTTC
CASSQNRGVSQFF
>TRBJ2-7|TRBV29-1|-|-
TGCAGCCCTGCAAGCGAAACCCCTGTACCCTACGAGCAGTACTTC
CSPASETPVPYEQYF
>TRBJ2-7|TRBV6-6|-|-
TGTGCCAGCAGTTACGACGGTCCAGGAAACGAGCAGTACTTC
CASSYDGPGNEQYF
>TRBJ2-3|TRBV3-1|-|-
TGTGCCAGCAGCCACGGGGGGCCGGGAGATACGCAGTATTTT
CASSHGGPGDTQYF
>TRBJ2-5|TRBV9|-|TRBD2
TGTGCCAGCAGCGTGCTAGCGGGGCTACAAGAGACCCAGTACTTC
CASSVLAGLQETQYF
>TRBJ2-5|TRBV29-1|-|TRBD2
TGCAGCGTTGAAATCCTAGCGGGAAAGAAAGAGACCCAGTACTTC
CSVEILAGKKETQYF
>TRBJ2-3|TRBV7-2|few|-
TGTGCCAGCAGCGCGGGCCGCACAGATACGCAGTATTTT
CASSAGRTDTQYF
>TRBJ2-1|TRBV20-1|-|-
TGCAGTGCCCGAGCAGGAGGACTCAACACTGAGCAGTTCTTC
CSARAGGLNTEQFF
>TRBJ1-2|TRBV9|-|-
TGTGCCAGCAGCACTACTCAGTCTAACTATGGCTACACCTTC
CASSTTQSNYGYTF
>TRBJ1-5|TRBV12-3/TRBV12-4|-|TRBD1
TGTGCCAGCAGTGGGACAGGGCCCAATCAGCCCCAGCATTTT
CASSGTGPNQPQHF
>TRBJ2-5|TRBV19|few|-
TGTGCCAGTAGTATTGGGCAGGGCATGGAGACCCAGTACTTC
CASSIGQGMETQYF
>TRBJ2-1|TRBV9|-|TRBD2
TGTGCCAGCAGCGTCGTAGCGGGAGCGACCTACAATGAGCAGTTCTTC
CASSVVAGATYNEQFF
>TRBJ2-5|TRBV12-3/TRBV12-4|-|TRBD1
TGTGCCAGCAGTTTAGCAACCCCGGGACAGGGGAGAGAGACCCAGTACTTC
CASSLATPGQGRETQYF
>TRBJ2-5|TRBV29-1|-|TRBD2
TGCAGCGTTGGGACTAGCGGGAGGGGTGTGGAGACCCAGTACTTC
CSVGTSGRGVETQYF
>TRBJ2-3|TRBV29-1|once|TRBD2
TGCAGCGTTGATCCCACTAGCGGGAGGGTAGATACGCAGTATTTT
CSVDPTSGRVDTQYF
>TRBJ1-1|TRBV20-1|-|-
TGCAGTGCTAGAAGGCCCACGGGCACTGAAGCTTTCTTT
CSARRPTGTEAFF
>TRBJ1-2|TRBV12-3/TRBV12-4|few|TRBD1
TGTGCCAGCAGTCCTAGGACAGGTCAATCAACTAAAGGCTACACCTTC
CASSPRTGQSTKGYTF
>TRBJ1-5|TRBV5-1|-|TRBD1
TGCGCCAGCAGCCCGGACAGGCGGAATCAGCCCCAGCATTTT
CASSPDRRNQPQHF
>TRBJ1-2|TRBV3-1|-|TRBD1
TGTGCCAGCAGCTACGACAGGGGGCGAGGCTACACCTTC
CASSYDRGRGYTF
>TRBJ2-7|TRBV11-3|many|-
TGTGCCAGCAGCGCCCTACTAGGACAGAAAGTATGTGAGCAGTACTTC
CASSALLGQKVCEQYF
>TRBJ2-7|TRBV29-1|few|TRBD2
TGCAGCGTGGAGGTGCGGGAGCGTTACGAGCAGTACTTC
CSVEVRERYEQYF
>TRBJ2-5|TRBV10-3|once|TRBD2
TGTGCCATCAGTGAACTAGCGGGAGGGCCCGGCTACAGTGAGCAGTACTTC
CAISELAGGPGYSEQYF
>TRBJ2-1|TRBV7-6|-|-
TGTGCCAGCAGTTACGGGGACTACAATGAGCAGTTCTTC
CASSYGDYNEQFF
>TRBJ2-5|TRBV20-1|few|TRBD2
TGCAGTGCTAGAGACGTAGCGGGAGGGACGAGACAGTACTTC
CSARDVAGGTRQYF
>TRBJ2-3|TRBV10-3|few|TRBD2
TGTGCCAGCCGCTCGAGCGGGGGGGTGGCAGATACGCAGTATTTT
CASRSSGGVADTQYF
>TRBJ1-2|TRBV27|-|-
TGTGCCAGCAGTTTAGGGGGCTGGTTTGGCTACACCTTC
CASSLGGWFGYTF
>TRBJ2-7|TRBV19|-|TRBD2
TGTGCCAGTAGTATAGTTCCGGGCCCGGGAGGCTACGAGCAGTACTTC
CASSIVPGPGGYEQYF
>TRBJ2-7|TRBV5-1|once|TRBD2
TGCGCCAGCAGCCAGACTAGCGGGAGGGCTGAAAATGAGCAGTACTTC
CASSQTSGRAENEQYF
>TRBJ2-4|TRBV10-2|-|TRBD2
TGCGCCAGCAGCGAACTAGCGGGGAGAGGTTCGGGGAGCCTAAACATTCAGTACTTC
CASSELAGRGSGSLNIQYF
>TRBJ1-5|TRBV20-1|-|TRBD1
TGCAGTGCTAGAGGGGACAGGGGGAGCAATCAGCCCCAGCATTTT
CSARGDRGSNQPQHF
>TRBJ1-2|TRBV20-1|-|-
TGCAGTGCTAGATCCCCCGGACAGCTGTTTTATGGCTACACCTTC
CSARSPGQLFYGYTF
>TRBJ2-3|TRBV5-1|-|TRBD1
TGCGCCAGCAGCGAGGGACAGTTCACAGATACGCAGTATTTT
CASSEGQFTDTQYF
>TRBJ1-2|TRBV20-1|-|TRBD1
TGCAGTGCTAGAGAAAGGGGCAGGGGGCGCAAGGCTAACTATGGCTACACCTTC
CSARERGRGRKANYGYTF
>TRBJ2-1|TRBV3-1|once|TRBD2
TGTGCCAGCAGCCAAGAATTACTAGCGGGACCAGAGCAGTTCTTC
CASSQELLAGPEQFF
>TRBJ1-1|TRBV6-6|-|-
TGTGCCAGCAGCCTTACCACTGAGCAAGCGAGGAAAACTGAAGCTTTCTTT
CASSLTTEQARKTEAFF
>TRBJ2-7|TRBV2|-|-
TGTGCCATTCCGGGTCGGGAGACCTACGAGCAGTACTTC
CAIPGRETYEQYF
>TRBJ2-7|TRBV5-4|-|TRBD1
TGTGCCAGCAGCGACCGGGACAGTTCGCTAGAGCAGTACTTC
CASSDRDSSLEQYF
>TRBJ1-6|TRBV2|few|-
TGTGCCAGCAGTTCGGGACTCCCAGGATCACCCCTCCACTTT
CASSSGLPGSPLHF
>TRBJ2-7|TRBV24-1|-|TRBD1
TGTGCCACCAGTGATTACCGACAGGGTGGGGGACGGCAGTACTTC
CATSDYRQGGGRQYF
>TRBJ2-5|TRBV12-3/TRBV12-4|-|TRBD2
TGTGCCAGTCTCCCGTCGGGGCGGGGGGAGACCCAGTACTTC
CASLPSGRGETQYF
>TRBJ2-7|TRBV20-1|-|TRBD1
TGCAGTGCTAGTGACAGGGACTCCTACGAGCAGTACTTC
CSASDRDSYEQYF
>TRBJ2-1|TRBV20-1|once|-
TGCAGTGCTCATACTACGGACTTATCCTACAATGAGCAGTTCTTC
CSAHTTDLSYNEQFF
>TRBJ2-3|TRBV7-9|few|-
TGTGCCAGCAGCCCTCTTGTCGGGTTAGATACGCAGTATTTT
CASSPLVGLDTQYF